The TCR beta chain described here comes from a study of cytomegalovirus exposure and HLA in healthy donors. Looking at the study overall: Previous work identified 95 million to 120 million unique TCR beta sequences from roughly 180 million T cells.

This PCR relied on a set of 60 Vbeta primers and 13 Jbeta primers. Profiled with immunoSEQ multiplex PCR; TCRdb holds only in-frame clones, not every one. The sample yields some 170,000 clones, roughly 79% seen once. As to this clone: What it binds is unknown.

Whole-study results and caveats: Association with HLA alleles at 0.05 false discovery rate was found for 15,000 to 20,000 TCR beta sequences in a later analysis.

This TCR came from a woman aged 40 to 50 in good health and CMV-seronegative. The sample consisted of PBMCs.

The CDR3 region has the DNA TGTGCCAGCAGTTCCGGGGGGAGGGCCACCGGGGAGCTGTTTTTT. This translates into CASSSGGRATGELFF. The V call is TRBV28, the J call TRBJ2-2; 7 bases are shared with TRBD2. V lost 4 bases to trimming and J lost 4 bases; unmatched junction nucleotides: 6. The CDR3 has 15 residues. The germline V gene has CDR1 MDHEN and CDR2 SYDVKM.